These 23 T cell receptor beta chains share one sample of origin, sequenced in a study of cytomegalovirus exposure and HLA in healthy donors. TCRdb's table, derived via immunoSEQ multiplex PCR, lists solely in-frame clones and lacks some. Among about 58,000 clones listed, around nine tenths were seen once. Sequencing was done on a sample of PBMCs. The source of these receptors is a man younger than 35 in good health and CMV-seronegative.

The genes are TRBV11-3 and TRBJ1-1; TRBD1 is a possible D gene (5 bases). The CDR3 has 13 amino acids. Germline V lookup: CDR1 SGHNT, CDR2 YENEEA. V lost 8 bases and J lost 1, with 11 bases in between. CDR3 sequence: CASALQENTEAFF. In DNA, the CDR3 is TGTGCCAGCGCTTTACAGGAGAACACTGAAGCTTTCTTT. Using reference TRBV11-3 and TRBJ1-1 for the parts outside the CDR3, the full variable domain is EAGVVQSPRYKIIEKKQPVAFWCNPISGHNTLYWYLQNLGQGPELLIRYENEEAVDDSQLPKDRFSAERLKGVDSTLKIQPAELGDSAVYLCASALQENTEAFFGQGTRLTVV.

This clone was detected a few times. The rearrangement joins TRBV7-2 to TRBJ2-7, with 11 bases fitting TRBD2. The CDR3 is 17 residues long. J was trimmed by 3 bases and V by 6 bases; bases with no gene match: 13. Germline-derived CDR1 and CDR2 are SGHTA and FQGNSA. Written as DNA, the CDR3 is TGTGCCAGCAGTTATGATTTACCGGGACTAGCGGTCTACGAGCAGTACTTC. Amino acid sequence: CASSYDLPGLAVYEQYF.

This clone was seen once. J is TRBJ2-7 and V is TRBV5-4; a possible D gene is TRBD2 (5 bases). This CDR3 spans 14 amino acids. The germline gives CDR1 SGHNT, CDR2 YYREEE (reference sequence). V lost 0 bases and J 5 bases, leaving 12 bases between the germline ends. CDR3 loop: CASSLVGVPHEQYF. The DNA of the CDR3 is TGTGCCAGCAGCTTGGTCGGGGTTCCCCACGAGCAGTACTTC.

J is TRBJ2-7 and V is TRBV13; 7 nucleotides align to TRBD2. The CDR3 contains 13 residues. Germline CDR1 is PRHDT and CDR2 is FYEKMQ (reference sequence). V lost 3 bases, J lost 5 bases, and 4 bases stayed unmatched. The CDR3 bases are TGTGCCAGCAGCTTCGGACTAGGCAACGAGCAGTACTTC. Translation gives CASSFGLGNEQYF.

The V and J genes are TRBV6-6 and TRBJ1-1, with 9 positions matching TRBD1. This CDR3 has 13 amino acids. Germline values: CDR1 MNHNY, CDR2 SVGAGI (reference sequence). After removal of 2 bases from V and 10 bases from J, the junction contained 5 bases not matched to a gene. This CDR3 reads CASSYGQGTRAFF. Written as DNA, the CDR3 is TGTGCCAGCAGTTACGGACAGGGGACGCGAGCTTTCTTT.

The genes are TRBV7-2 and TRBJ2-3; maybe TRBD2 (6 bases). V lost 5 bases to trimming and J lost 4 bases, with 10 bases between them. This CDR3 spans 13 amino acids. CDR1 and CDR2 from the germline V gene are SGHTA and FQGNSA. CDR3 in amino acids: CASSVTSADTQYF. For the CDR3, the DNA is TGTGCCAGCAGCGTGACTAGTGCAGATACGCAGTATTTT.

This chain links TRBV7-9 with TRBJ2-7; no clear D gene. The length of the CDR3 is 16 residues. Germline V gene lookup returns CDR1 SEHNR and CDR2 FQNEAQ (reference sequence). Trimming removed 6 bases from V and 2 bases from J, with 20 bases in between. The CDR3 DNA reads as TGTGCCAGCAGTTCGCTCGAATCGGCGGAACCCTACGAGCAGTACTTC. As protein: CASSSLESAEPYEQYF. The variable domain in full, completed from reference TRBV7-9 and TRBJ2-7, reads DTGVSQNPRHKITKRGQNVTFRCDPISEHNRLYWYRQTLGQGPEFLTYFQNEAQLEKSRLLSDRFSAERPKGSFSTLEIQRTEQGDSAMYLCASSSLESAEPYEQYFGPGTRLTVT.

The chain has TRBV9 and TRBJ1-3; no clear D gene. Germline V lookup: CDR1 SGDLS, CDR2 YYNGEE. This CDR3 region has 14 residues. V lost 4 bases, J lost 3 bases, and 11 bases lay in between. The CDR3 region has the DNA TGTGCCAGCAGCCTCGGGAGTTTTGGAAACACCATATATTTT. Translating it yields CASSLGSFGNTIYF.

Note on this clone: This CDR3 is also generated by other DNA sequences in the sample. The V gene is TRBV28, the J gene TRBJ2-7, with TRBD2 matching over 7 bases. The germline gives CDR1 MDHEN, CDR2 SYDVKM. Unmatched junction bases numbered 2, after V lost 5 bases and J lost 4 bases. The CDR3 is 12 residues long. CDR3 nucleotide sequence: TGTGCCAGCAGTCTTAGCGGGTACGAGCAGTACTTC. This sequence encodes CASSLSGYEQYF.

The chain recombines TRBV7-9 with TRBJ2-2; possibly TRBD2 for D (6 bases). V was clipped by 0 bases and J by 3 bases, with 20 bases between them. The CDR3 contains 19 residues. Germline V gives CDR1 SEHNR, CDR2 FQNEAQ (reference sequence). The CDR3 bases are TGTGCCAGCAGCTTAGCCCTTATGGAGCTTTGGGGGGACACCGGGGAGCTGTTTTTT. Translated, it gives CASSLALMELWGDTGELFF.

The chain links TRBV29-1 to TRBJ1-4; D is undetermined. Per germline, CDR1 SQVTM and CDR2 ANQGSEA. This CDR3 has 14 amino acids. V dropped 3 bases and J dropped 3 bases, with 11 bases sitting between them. The CDR3 reads CSVDASGANEKLFF. Written as DNA, the CDR3 is TGCAGCGTTGATGCCAGCGGAGCTAATGAAAAACTGTTTTTT.

This sequence joins TRBV28 and TRBJ1-1, with D possibly TRBD1 on 5 matching bases. With 3 bases removed from V and 7 bases from J, the gap between germline ends came to 12 bases. CDR1 and CDR2 from the germline V gene are MDHEN and SYDVKM. The CDR3 consists of 13 residues. The CDR3 here is CASSFQGLGEAFF. The CDR3 DNA sequence: TGTGCCAGCAGTTTTCAGGGTCTTGGTGAAGCTTTCTTT.

The chain joins TRBV2 to TRBJ2-7; the D gene is possibly TRBD2 (6 bases). V gave up 7 bases and J gave up 2 bases, with 18 bases separating them. The CDR3 totals 15 residues. Germline CDR1 reads SNHLY; CDR2 reads FYNNEI. The CDR3, as DNA: TGTGCCAGCAAGATCGCCGGGACTCCGCCCTACGAGCAGTACTTC. Residues: CASKIAGTPPYEQYF.

CDR3 sequence: CASTPGGGVEQFF. CDR3 DNA: TGTGCCAGCACCCCCGGTGGAGGAGTTGAGCAGTTCTTC. This sequence joins TRBV6-6 and TRBJ2-1; D is perhaps TRBD2 (5 bases). The CDR3 is 13 residues long. Germline V lookup: CDR1 MNHNY, CDR2 SVGAGI (reference sequence). With 7 bases removed from V and 9 bases from J, the gap between germline ends came to 16 bases.

A single count supports this clone. The chain carries TRBV28 and TRBJ1-5; 9 bases align to TRBD1. CDR3 length: 16 amino acids. Germline CDR1 is MDHEN and CDR2 is SYDVKM. Trimming took 1 base from V and 4 from J; bases not matched to a gene: 5. CDR3 region: CASSLLVQGANQPQHF. For the CDR3, the DNA is TGTGCCAGCAGTTTATTAGTACAGGGGGCAAATCAGCCCCAGCATTTT.

The V and J genes are TRBV7-9 and TRBJ2-3; 9 nucleotides align to TRBD2. The CDR3 is 15 amino acids. Germline lookup yields CDR1 SEHNR and CDR2 FQNEAQ (reference sequence). The V gene end was trimmed by 8 bases and the J gene end by 7 bases; junction bases not matched to a gene: 13. The CDR3 sequence is CASGQASGTMYTQYF. CDR3 nucleotide sequence: TGTGCCAGCGGACAGGCTAGCGGGACCATGTATACGCAGTATTTT. Full variable domain (missing parts from reference TRBV7-9 and TRBJ2-3): DTGVSQNPRHKITKRGQNVTFRCDPISEHNRLYWYRQTLGQGPEFLTYFQNEAQLEKSRLLSDRFSAERPKGSFSTLEIQRTEQGDSAMYLCASGQASGTMYTQYFGPGTRLTVL.

This clone came up once. CDR3 bases: TGTGCCAGCAGGGTACTAGCGGGAAGCTACAATGAGCAGTTCTTC. Translating gives CASRVLAGSYNEQFF. This chain connects TRBV27 to TRBJ2-1; TRBD2 aligns across 10 bases. CDR3 length: 15 amino acids. Germline CDR1 is MNHEY and CDR2 is SMNVEV (reference sequence). With 6 bases clipped from V and 3 bases from J, the junction kept 5 bases outside the gene matches.

A single count supports this clone. The chain combines TRBV5-1 with TRBJ1-4; maybe TRBD1 (5 bases). CDR1 and CDR2 from the germline V gene are SGHRS and YFSETQ. The CDR3 runs 13 residues. The V end was cut by 4 bases, the J end by 6 bases, with 10 bases between. The CDR3 reads CASSVDSDEKLFF. DNA of the CDR3: TGCGCCAGCAGCGTTGACAGTGATGAAAAACTGTTTTTT.

V is TRBV10-3 and J is TRBJ2-3; D is possibly TRBD1 (6 bases). From germline, CDR1 is ENHRY and CDR2 SYGVKD. The CDR3 totals 18 residues. V was clipped by 0 bases and J by 4 bases, with 20 bases between them. CDR3 region: CAISESYRDGLDSDTQYF. In nucleotides, the CDR3 is TGTGCCATCAGTGAGTCCTACAGGGATGGATTGGATTCAGATACGCAGTATTTT.

J is TRBJ2-7 and V is TRBV10-3, with 9 bases fitting TRBD1. V lost 8 bases, J lost 7 bases, and 6 bases stayed unmatched. CDR3 length: 12 amino acids. Germline values: CDR1 ENHRY, CDR2 SYGVKD. The CDR3 sequence is CAIEQGAEEQYF. As DNA, the CDR3 is TGTGCCATCGAACAGGGGGCCGAAGAGCAGTACTTC.

This chain links TRBV27 with TRBJ2-5, with D perhaps TRBD2 (5 bases). The CDR3 is made up of 15 amino acids. The germline gives CDR1 MNHEY, CDR2 SMNVEV (reference sequence). V lost 2 bases to trimming and J lost 4 bases, with 14 bases between them. CDR3 protein: CASSLSRGWLETQYF. DNA for the CDR3: TGTGCCAGCAGTTTAAGTCGAGGGTGGTTAGAGACCCAGTACTTC.

The CDR3 DNA is TGTGCCAGCAGTTTTGGGCCACTCTCCTACAATGAGCAGTTCTTC. Translated: CASSFGPLSYNEQFF. The chain has TRBV28 and TRBJ2-1; D uncertain. V was trimmed by 3 bases and J by 0 bases, leaving 9 bases between them. Germline loops: CDR1 MDHEN, CDR2 SYDVKM. The CDR3 extends over 15 amino acids.

The V call is TRBV19, the J call TRBJ2-1, with TRBD2 matching over 13 bases. V lost 10 bases, J lost 8 bases, and 8 bases stayed unmatched. CDR3 size: 14 residues. Looked up from germline, CDR1 is LNHDA and CDR2 is SQIVND (reference sequence). CDR3 DNA: TGTGCCACTATAAGGACTAGCGGGAGCGATGAGCAGTTCTTC. Protein: CATIRTSGSDEQFF. Full variable domain (missing parts from reference TRBV19 and TRBJ2-1): DGGITQSPKYLFRKEGQNVTLSCEQNLNHDAMYWYRQDPGQGLRLIYYSQIVNDFQKGDIAEGYSVSREKKESFPLTVTSAQKNPTAFYLCATIRTSGSDEQFFGPGTRLTVL.